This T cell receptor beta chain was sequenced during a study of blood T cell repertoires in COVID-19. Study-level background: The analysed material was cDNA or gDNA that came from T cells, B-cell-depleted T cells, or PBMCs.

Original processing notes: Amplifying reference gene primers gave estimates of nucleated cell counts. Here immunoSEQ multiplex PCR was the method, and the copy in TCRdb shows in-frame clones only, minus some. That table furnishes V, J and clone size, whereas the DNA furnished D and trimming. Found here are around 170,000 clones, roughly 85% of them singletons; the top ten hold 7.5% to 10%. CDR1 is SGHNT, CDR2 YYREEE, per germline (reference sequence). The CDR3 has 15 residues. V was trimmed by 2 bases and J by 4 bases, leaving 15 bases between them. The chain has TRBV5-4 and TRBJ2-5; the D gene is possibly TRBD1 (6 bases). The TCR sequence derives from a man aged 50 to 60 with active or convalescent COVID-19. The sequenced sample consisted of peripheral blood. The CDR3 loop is CASSFTGKGGETQYF. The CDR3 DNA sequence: TGTGCCAGCAGCTTTACAGGGAAAGGCGGAGAGACCCAGTACTTC. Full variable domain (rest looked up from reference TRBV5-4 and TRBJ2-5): ETGVTQSPTHLIKTRGQQVTLRCSSQSGHNTVSWYQQALGQGPQFIFQYYREEENGRGNFPPRFSGLQFPNYSSELNVNALELDDSALYLCASSFTGKGGETQYFGPGTRLLVL.